This T cell receptor beta chain is from a study of blood T cell repertoires in COVID-19. Study in general: The United States, Italy and Spain provided the acute and convalescent COVID-19 samples. PBMCs, B-cell-depleted T cells, or T cells were the source of the cDNA or gDNA that made up the material.

In the source study's methods: The authors estimated nucleated cell counts from reference gene primer amplification. Libraries were prepared by immunoSEQ multiplex PCR; TCRdb keeps only in-frame clonotypes and omits some of them. The V and J calls and clone size were taken over from that table, and D and trimming were inferred from the DNA. This repertoire shows tens of thousands of clones, 80% to 90% found once; its top ten account for 11%. Sample: peripheral blood. This receptor was obtained from a man at least 80 years old with acute or convalescent COVID-19.

CDR3 DNA: TGTGCCAGCAGTGGACAGGGGGCCAATGAAAAACTGTTTTTT. Its protein product is CASSGQGANEKLFF. The chain has TRBV25-1 and TRBJ1-4, with 10 bases aligning to TRBD1. The V segment lost 4 bases and the J segment 5 bases; nucleotides outside the gene matches: 1. CDR1 is MGHDK and CDR2 is SYGVNS in the germline V gene. The CDR3 contains 14 residues.